These T cell receptor beta chains were read from a single sample in a study of T cells in localized non-small cell lung cancer. Here immunoSEQ multiplex PCR was the method, and the copy in TCRdb shows in-frame clones only, minus some. The sample records fewer than 45,000 clones, approximately 86% being singletons. The sequences come from peripheral blood, collected before any cancer treatment. These receptors all come from a woman between 18 and 49 years old with stage III lung adenocarcinoma. Each CDR3 is given with its conserved first and last residue. Fields, in order: J gene, clone size, V gene, D gene, CDR3 length, CDR3 protein, CDR3 DNA. A D gene is named only where the DNA matches it firmly. Rows give clone size only sometimes, using once, few, many, or a class for an expanded clone.

j_call: TRBJ2-7
clone_size: NA
v_call: TRBV6-1
d_call: NA
cdr3_length: 14
cdr3_aa: CASKEGEVYYEQYF
cdr3_nt: TGTGCCAGCAAAGAAGGGGAAGTTTACTACGAGCAGTACTTC

j_call: TRBJ1-1
clone_size: NA
v_call: TRBV18
d_call: NA
cdr3_length: 15
cdr3_aa: CASSPSNNLNTEAFF
cdr3_nt: TGTGCCAGCTCACCAAGTAACAATCTGAACACTGAAGCTTTCTTT

j_call: TRBJ1-1
clone_size: NA
v_call: TRBV7-2
d_call: TRBD1
cdr3_length: 17
cdr3_aa: CASSLVGTGASGTEAFF
cdr3_nt: TGTGCCAGCAGCTTAGTGGGGACAGGGGCCTCGGGCACTGAAGCTTTCTTT

j_call: TRBJ2-7
clone_size: once
v_call: TRBV2
d_call: TRBD2
cdr3_length: 14
cdr3_aa: CASRIRRGVYEQYF
cdr3_nt: TGTGCCAGCAGGATCCGCCGGGGGGTCTACGAGCAGTACTTC

j_call: TRBJ2-1
clone_size: NA
v_call: TRBV4-1
d_call: TRBD2
cdr3_length: 15
cdr3_aa: CASSQAGGGPGEQFF
cdr3_nt: TGCGCCAGCAGCCAAGCCGGGGGGGGGCCCGGTGAGCAGTTCTTC

j_call: TRBJ2-7
clone_size: NA
v_call: TRBV9
d_call: TRBD1
cdr3_length: 15
cdr3_aa: CASSVAGTGPYEQYF
cdr3_nt: TGTGCCAGCAGCGTAGCGGGGACAGGACCCTACGAGCAGTACTTC

j_call: TRBJ2-2
clone_size: few
v_call: TRBV7-9
d_call: TRBD2
cdr3_length: 13
cdr3_aa: CASKIGEGFELFF
cdr3_nt: TGTGCCAGCAAAATTGGGGAGGGATTCGAGCTGTTTTTT

j_call: TRBJ2-7
clone_size: NA
v_call: TRBV29-1
d_call: NA
cdr3_length: 15
cdr3_aa: CSVASERLRGSEQYF
cdr3_nt: TGCAGCGTCGCGTCCGAGAGATTAAGGGGTAGCGAGCAGTACTTC

j_call: TRBJ2-5
clone_size: NA
v_call: TRBV7-7
d_call: NA
cdr3_length: 15
cdr3_aa: CASSLGGRRDGTQYF
cdr3_nt: TGTGCCAGCAGCTTAGGGGGTAGGAGGGACGGAACCCAGTACTTC

j_call: TRBJ1-1
clone_size: NA
v_call: TRBV6-1
d_call: TRBD1
cdr3_length: 14
cdr3_aa: CASSETDRDTEAFF
cdr3_nt: TGTGCCAGCAGCGAAACGGACAGGGACACTGAAGCTTTCTTT

j_call: TRBJ2-3
clone_size: NA
v_call: TRBV7-9
d_call: NA
cdr3_length: 14
cdr3_aa: CASTLTSGLYTQYF
cdr3_nt: TGTGCCAGCACCTTAACCAGCGGGCTTTATACGCAGTATTTT

j_call: TRBJ2-3
clone_size: NA
v_call: TRBV15
d_call: TRBD2
cdr3_length: 16
cdr3_aa: CATSPPGLAGTDTQYF
cdr3_nt: TGTGCCACCAGCCCTCCTGGACTAGCGGGCACAGATACGCAGTATTTT

j_call: TRBJ2-5
clone_size: NA
v_call: TRBV16
d_call: TRBD1
cdr3_length: 16
cdr3_aa: CASSQSTGTGVETQYF
cdr3_nt: TGTGCCAGCAGCCAATCCACCGGGACAGGGGTCGAGACCCAGTACTTC

j_call: TRBJ1-4
clone_size: NA
v_call: TRBV7-2
d_call: TRBD1
cdr3_length: 16
cdr3_aa: CASSPRTGRGAEKLFF
cdr3_nt: TGTGCCAGCAGCCCCCGGACAGGGCGGGGGGCAGAAAAACTGTTTTTT

j_call: TRBJ1-5
clone_size: NA
v_call: TRBV7-3
d_call: NA
cdr3_length: 13
cdr3_aa: CASSLGAGQPQHF
cdr3_nt: TGTGCCAGCAGCTTAGGGGCAGGGCAGCCCCAGCATTTT

j_call: TRBJ1-2
clone_size: NA
v_call: TRBV15
d_call: NA
cdr3_length: 16
cdr3_aa: CATSTGGTTRGGSAQF
cdr3_nt: TGTGCCACCAGCACGGGGGGAACGACAAGGGGCGGAAGTGCGCAATTC

j_call: TRBJ1-5
clone_size: NA
v_call: TRBV4-1
d_call: TRBD1
cdr3_length: 11
cdr3_aa: CASSQEGTVHF
cdr3_nt: TGCGCCAGCAGCCAAGAAGGGACAGTCCATTTT

j_call: TRBJ1-5
clone_size: NA
v_call: TRBV5-1
d_call: NA
cdr3_length: 15
cdr3_aa: CASSLSGSYNQPQHF
cdr3_nt: TGCGCCAGCAGCTTGTCCGGGTCCTACAATCAGCCCCAGCATTTT

j_call: TRBJ2-7
clone_size: NA
v_call: TRBV19
d_call: NA
cdr3_length: 13
cdr3_aa: CASSSAISYEQYF
cdr3_nt: TGTGCCAGTAGTTCGGCCATTTCCTACGAGCAGTACTTC

j_call: TRBJ2-1
clone_size: NA
v_call: TRBV7-3
d_call: TRBD2
cdr3_length: 16
cdr3_aa: CASSLKSSGGFNEQFF
cdr3_nt: TGTGCCAGCAGCTTAAAATCTAGCGGGGGTTTCAATGAGCAGTTCTTC

j_call: TRBJ1-2
clone_size: NA
v_call: TRBV4-1
d_call: TRBD1
cdr3_length: 14
cdr3_aa: CASSQGTGRLGYTF
cdr3_nt: TGCGCCAGCAGCCAAGGGACAGGACGGCTTGGCTACACCTTC

j_call: TRBJ2-1
clone_size: NA
v_call: TRBV5-1
d_call: NA
cdr3_length: 15
cdr3_aa: CASSLELGSYNEQFF
cdr3_nt: TGCGCCAGCAGCTTGGAGCTCGGCTCCTACAATGAGCAGTTCTTC

j_call: TRBJ1-6
clone_size: NA
v_call: TRBV2
d_call: NA
cdr3_length: 16
cdr3_aa: CASSTGSRSYNSPLHF
cdr3_nt: TGTGCCAGCAGCACAGGGAGTAGGTCCTATAATTCACCCCTCCACTTT

j_call: TRBJ2-4
clone_size: NA
v_call: TRBV19
d_call: NA
cdr3_length: 13
cdr3_aa: CASSIVQAAIQYF
cdr3_nt: TGTGCCAGTAGTATAGTCCAGGCGGCCATTCAGTACTTC

j_call: TRBJ2-2
clone_size: NA
v_call: TRBV7-2
d_call: TRBD1
cdr3_length: 17
cdr3_aa: CASSPSRDRVGTGELFF
cdr3_nt: TGTGCCAGCAGCCCAAGCCGGGACAGGGTGGGAACCGGGGAGCTGTTTTTT

j_call: TRBJ1-3
clone_size: once
v_call: TRBV15
d_call: NA
cdr3_length: 17
cdr3_aa: CATSRGGKQPSGNTIYF
cdr3_nt: TGTGCCACCAGCAGAGGTGGGAAGCAGCCCTCTGGAAACACCATATATTTT

j_call: TRBJ1-1
clone_size: once
v_call: TRBV6-6
d_call: NA
cdr3_length: 13
cdr3_aa: CASSTTGSAEAFF
cdr3_nt: TGTGCCAGCAGCACGACAGGCAGCGCTGAAGCTTTCTTT

j_call: TRBJ2-5
clone_size: once
v_call: TRBV7-3
d_call: TRBD1
cdr3_length: 14
cdr3_aa: CASSAGTGLETQYF
cdr3_nt: TGTGCCAGCAGCGCCGGGACAGGGCTCGAGACCCAGTACTTC

j_call: TRBJ1-2
clone_size: NA
v_call: TRBV25-1
d_call: NA
cdr3_length: 17
cdr3_aa: CASSEYGQPTSSYGYTF
cdr3_nt: TGTGCCAGCAGTGAATATGGGCAGCCTACAAGTTCCTATGGCTACACCTTC

j_call: TRBJ2-1
clone_size: NA
v_call: TRBV6-5
d_call: NA
cdr3_length: 13
cdr3_aa: CASSYFRGDEQFF
cdr3_nt: TGTGCCAGCAGTTACTTTAGGGGCGATGAGCAGTTCTTC

j_call: TRBJ2-5
clone_size: NA
v_call: TRBV7-3
d_call: TRBD2
cdr3_length: 18
cdr3_aa: CASSLNPPRTSGGETQYF
cdr3_nt: TGTGCCAGCAGCTTAAATCCCCCAAGGACTAGCGGGGGAGAGACCCAGTACTTC

j_call: TRBJ2-2
clone_size: NA
v_call: TRBV9
d_call: TRBD1
cdr3_length: 16
cdr3_aa: CASSGVVTGGSGELFF
cdr3_nt: TGTGCCAGCAGCGGCGTCGTGACAGGGGGCAGCGGGGAGCTGTTTTTT

j_call: TRBJ1-6
clone_size: NA
v_call: TRBV5-1
d_call: NA
cdr3_length: 15
cdr3_aa: CASSLVARGESPLHF
cdr3_nt: TGCGCCAGCAGCTTGGTTGCCAGGGGCGAATCACCCCTCCACTTT

j_call: TRBJ2-1
clone_size: NA
v_call: TRBV29-1
d_call: TRBD1
cdr3_length: 15
cdr3_aa: CSVEEGTGSYNEQFF
cdr3_nt: TGCAGCGTTGAAGAGGGGACAGGATCCTACAATGAGCAGTTCTTC

j_call: TRBJ2-1
clone_size: NA
v_call: TRBV27
d_call: TRBD1
cdr3_length: 14
cdr3_aa: CASELTGASNEQFF
cdr3_nt: TGTGCCAGCGAACTCACAGGGGCCAGCAATGAGCAGTTCTTC

j_call: TRBJ2-7
clone_size: NA
v_call: TRBV5-1
d_call: NA
cdr3_length: 13
cdr3_aa: CASSLEVGYEQYF
cdr3_nt: TGCGCCAGCAGCTTGGAGGTAGGGTACGAGCAGTACTTC

j_call: TRBJ1-1
clone_size: NA
v_call: TRBV1
d_call: NA
cdr3_length: 14
cdr3_aa: CTSSHEDRYTEAFF
cdr3_nt: TGCACCAGCAGCCATGAGGACAGATACACTGAAGCTTTCTTT

j_call: TRBJ2-7
clone_size: NA
v_call: TRBV14
d_call: TRBD2
cdr3_length: 18
cdr3_aa: CASSQHNLGGLVSYEQYF
cdr3_nt: TGTGCCAGCAGCCAACATAACCTAGGGGGACTAGTATCCTACGAGCAGTACTTC

j_call: TRBJ2-1
clone_size: NA
v_call: TRBV7-8
d_call: TRBD2
cdr3_length: 17
cdr3_aa: CASSLTGTSIFYNEQFF
cdr3_nt: TGTGCCAGCAGCCTTACCGGGACTAGTATCTTCTACAATGAGCAGTTCTTC

j_call: TRBJ2-1
clone_size: NA
v_call: TRBV5-6
d_call: NA
cdr3_length: 15
cdr3_aa: CASSAAGVGRGEQFF
cdr3_nt: TGTGCCAGCAGCGCGGCCGGGGTGGGAAGGGGTGAGCAGTTCTTC

j_call: TRBJ1-1
clone_size: NA
v_call: TRBV19
d_call: NA
cdr3_length: 12
cdr3_aa: CASSSQHTEAFF
cdr3_nt: TGTGCCAGTAGTTCACAACATACTGAAGCTTTCTTT

j_call: TRBJ1-5
clone_size: NA
v_call: TRBV7-2
d_call: NA
cdr3_length: 15
cdr3_aa: CASSSRGQENQPQHF
cdr3_nt: TGTGCCAGCAGTTCCCGGGGACAAGAAAATCAGCCCCAGCATTTT

j_call: TRBJ1-4
clone_size: NA
v_call: TRBV5-5
d_call: NA
cdr3_length: 15
cdr3_aa: CASSLGGGIIEKLFF
cdr3_nt: TGTGCCAGCAGCTTGGGGGGAGGGATAATCGAAAAACTGTTTTTT

j_call: TRBJ1-2
clone_size: once
v_call: TRBV19
d_call: NA
cdr3_length: 12
cdr3_aa: CASKTGIYGYTF
cdr3_nt: TGTGCCAGTAAAACAGGGATCTATGGCTACACCTTC

j_call: TRBJ2-3
clone_size: NA
v_call: TRBV5-6
d_call: TRBD2
cdr3_length: 16
cdr3_aa: CASKYGYRLATDTQYF
cdr3_nt: TGTGCCAGCAAATACGGATATAGACTAGCGACAGATACGCAGTATTTT

j_call: TRBJ1-1
clone_size: NA
v_call: TRBV29-1
d_call: NA
cdr3_length: 13
cdr3_aa: CSAMTGGNTEAFF
cdr3_nt: TGCAGCGCGATGACGGGGGGGAACACTGAAGCTTTCTTT

j_call: TRBJ1-2
clone_size: NA
v_call: TRBV20-1
d_call: NA
cdr3_length: 11
cdr3_aa: CSARGGSGYTF
cdr3_nt: TGCAGTGCTAGAGGAGGGAGTGGCTACACCTTC

j_call: TRBJ2-1
clone_size: NA
v_call: TRBV10-1
d_call: TRBD2
cdr3_length: 16
cdr3_aa: CASSESGGGANNEQFF
cdr3_nt: TGCGCCAGCAGTGAGTCCGGCGGGGGGGCCAACAATGAGCAGTTCTTC

j_call: TRBJ1-1
clone_size: NA
v_call: TRBV7-9
d_call: NA
cdr3_length: 14
cdr3_aa: CASSFPGQNTEAFF
cdr3_nt: TGTGCCAGCAGCTTTCCAGGGCAGAACACTGAAGCTTTCTTT

j_call: TRBJ1-2
clone_size: NA
v_call: TRBV5-1
d_call: NA
cdr3_length: 13
cdr3_aa: CASSLDGNYGYTF
cdr3_nt: TGCGCCAGCAGCTTAGATGGGAACTATGGCTACACCTTC

j_call: TRBJ2-7
clone_size: NA
v_call: TRBV25-1
d_call: NA
cdr3_length: 15
cdr3_aa: CASSPTGTLLLGQYF
cdr3_nt: TGTGCCAGCAGTCCTACAGGGACTCTGCTCTTGGGGCAGTACTTC

j_call: TRBJ1-2
clone_size: NA
v_call: TRBV6-6
d_call: TRBD1
cdr3_length: 13
cdr3_aa: CASRVTGDYGYTF
cdr3_nt: TGTGCCAGCAGAGTGACAGGGGACTATGGCTACACCTTC

j_call: TRBJ1-1
clone_size: NA
v_call: TRBV7-2
d_call: NA
cdr3_length: 13
cdr3_aa: CASSLGGETEAFF
cdr3_nt: TGTGCCAGCAGCTTAGGGGGGGAGACTGAAGCTTTCTTT

j_call: TRBJ2-5
clone_size: NA
v_call: TRBV5-4
d_call: NA
cdr3_length: 13
cdr3_aa: CASSNGGKGTQYF
cdr3_nt: TGTGCCAGCAGCAACGGGGGCAAAGGGACCCAGTACTTC

j_call: TRBJ2-1
clone_size: NA
v_call: TRBV5-1
d_call: NA
cdr3_length: 14
cdr3_aa: CASSLAWTYNEQFF
cdr3_nt: TGCGCCAGCAGCTTGGCCTGGACGTACAATGAGCAGTTCTTC

j_call: TRBJ2-7
clone_size: NA
v_call: TRBV11-2
d_call: NA
cdr3_length: 13
cdr3_aa: CASSFNSLYEQYF
cdr3_nt: TGTGCCAGCAGCTTTAACAGCCTTTACGAGCAGTACTTC

j_call: TRBJ2-1
clone_size: NA
v_call: TRBV25-1
d_call: TRBD2
cdr3_length: 14
cdr3_aa: CASKAGGNNNEQFF
cdr3_nt: TGTGCCAGCAAAGCGGGGGGGAATAACAATGAGCAGTTCTTC

j_call: TRBJ1-5
clone_size: NA
v_call: TRBV29-1
d_call: NA
cdr3_length: 12
cdr3_aa: CSVGGMGQPQHF
cdr3_nt: TGCAGCGTTGGGGGTATGGGACAGCCCCAGCATTTT

j_call: TRBJ2-7
clone_size: NA
v_call: TRBV7-9
d_call: TRBD2
cdr3_length: 14
cdr3_aa: CATREAESSYEQYF
cdr3_nt: TGTGCCACTCGGGAGGCGGAGAGCTCCTACGAGCAGTACTTC

j_call: TRBJ2-5
clone_size: NA
v_call: TRBV19
d_call: TRBD1
cdr3_length: 13
cdr3_aa: CASSRQGLETQYF
cdr3_nt: TGTGCCAGCTCCCGACAGGGTTTGGAGACCCAGTACTTC